These 11 T cell receptor beta chains share one sample of origin, sequenced in a study of PD-L1 blockade in urothelial cancer. Measured with immunoSEQ multiplex PCR; TCRdb has only the in-frame clones, and not every one. The sample has fewer than 2,000 clones, 30% to 40% seen once. The source was tumor tissue, collected before atezolizumab (anti-PD-L1) treatment. These receptors originate from a man aged 60 to 75 with urothelial cancer.

The chain couples TRBV10-1 to TRBJ2-7; TRBD1 agrees at 7 bases. Germline values: CDR1 WNHNN, CDR2 SYGVQD (reference sequence). This CDR3 contains 13 residues. V lost 4 bases, J lost 5 bases, and 5 bases stayed unmatched. Written as DNA, the CDR3 is TGCGCCAGCAGTGGGGACAGAAGGAACGAGCAGTACTTC. Translating it yields CASSGDRRNEQYF.

V usage is TRBV15 and J usage is TRBJ2-2; a weak D match, TRBD1 (5 bases). There are 15 residues in the CDR3. V dropped 3 bases and J dropped 4 bases, with 12 bases sitting between them. In germline, CDR1 is LNHNV, CDR2 YYDKDF (reference sequence). The CDR3 sequence is CATSRTASGTGELFF. CDR3 nucleotides: TGTGCCACCAGCAGGACAGCCTCGGGCACCGGGGAGCTGTTTTTT.

This chain connects TRBV28 to TRBJ2-7; D is perhaps TRBD1 (7 bases). Germline values: CDR1 MDHEN, CDR2 SYDVKM. The CDR3 has 14 residues. Trimming removed 6 bases from V and 3 bases from J, with 15 bases in between. This chain's CDR3 is CASRRQGEVYEQYF. The CDR3 bases are TGTGCCAGCAGGCGCCAGGGGGAGGTCTACGAGCAGTACTTC.

V gene TRBV19 combines with J gene TRBJ1-5; TRBD1 matches 10 bases. The CDR3 contains 15 residues. Germline V gene lookup returns CDR1 LNHDA and CDR2 SQIVND (reference sequence). V was clipped by 5 bases and J by 5 bases; unmatched bases: 6. The CDR3 DNA reads TGTGCCAGTAGTGGGACAGGGGTATATCATCAGCCCCAGCATTTT. Translated, it gives CASSGTGVYHQPQHF.

This rearrangement joins TRBV18 to TRBJ2-1; D possibly corresponds to TRBD1 (6 bases). This CDR3 comprises 15 residues. CDR1 is KGHSH and CDR2 is LQKENI in the germline V gene. The germline V and J ends were trimmed by 1 base and 4 bases, with 11 bases remaining between them. CDR3 sequence: CASSPRTGSYNEQFF. In nucleotides, the CDR3 is TGTGCCAGCTCACCACGTACAGGGTCGTACAATGAGCAGTTCTTC.

This clone was seen once. The chain couples TRBV28 to TRBJ2-7; D is uncertain. Germline CDR1 reads MDHEN; CDR2 reads SYDVKM. Trimming pared 3 bases from V and 2 bases from J, leaving 8 bases between. This CDR3 spans 13 amino acids. In nucleotides, the CDR3 is TGTGCCAGCAGTTTCAACAGCCCCTACGAGCAGTACTTC. Protein product: CASSFNSPYEQYF. Variable domain in full (rest from reference TRBV28 and TRBJ2-7): DVKVTQSSRYLVKRTGEKVFLECVQDMDHENMFWYRQDPGLGLRLIYFSYDVKMKEKGDIPEGYSVSREKKERFSLILESASTNQTSMYLCASSFNSPYEQYFGPGTRLTVT.

By share of the sample, this clone is large. The V call is TRBV11-3, the J call TRBJ1-1; 7 bases are shared with TRBD1. Germline V lookup: CDR1 SGHNT, CDR2 YENEEA. The trim removed 7 bases at V and 2 bases at J, leaving 7 bases unmatched. The CDR3 is made up of 14 amino acids. This CDR3 reads CASNQQGGNTEAFF. The CDR3 DNA sequence: TGTGCCAGCAACCAGCAGGGGGGAAACACTGAAGCTTTCTTT. The full variable domain, its missing parts supplied by reference TRBV11-3 and TRBJ1-1, is EAGVVQSPRYKIIEKKQPVAFWCNPISGHNTLYWYLQNLGQGPELLIRYENEEAVDDSQLPKDRFSAERLKGVDSTLKIQPAELGDSAVYLCASNQQGGNTEAFFGQGTRLTVV.

In nucleotides, the CDR3 is TGTGCCAGCAGGCCCCGGGGACCTCAAGCGACTAGCGGGGGGGCCTCCAATGAGCAGTTCTTC. The encoded protein is CASRPRGPQATSGGASNEQFF. This rearrangement joins TRBV28 to TRBJ2-1; 14 nucleotides agree with TRBD2. The CDR3 has 21 amino acids. From germline, CDR1 is MDHEN and CDR2 SYDVKM. The trim removed 6 bases at V and 6 bases at J, leaving 22 bases unmatched.

The rearrangement links TRBV18 to TRBJ2-1; TRBD1 agrees at 7 bases. V lost 3 bases, J lost 3 bases, and 2 bases stayed unmatched. Germline values: CDR1 KGHSH, CDR2 LQKENI. The CDR3 totals 14 residues. The CDR3 nucleotides are TGTGCCAGCTCACCGGCAGGGGGCTACAATGAGCAGTTCTTC. It encodes CASSPAGGYNEQFF.

This clone showed up just a few times. This chain links TRBV6-8 with TRBJ2-2, with D unclear. Trimming removed 6 bases at V and 9 bases at J, with 14 bases between. Germline-derived CDR1 and CDR2 are MNHGY and SAAAGT. This CDR3 contains 13 residues. The CDR3 bases are TGTGCCAGCAGCCCCTCCCCCCCTCGGGAGCTGTTTTTT. It is translated as CASSPSPPRELFF.

The V gene is TRBV29-1, the J gene TRBJ2-2; unclear D gene. This CDR3 comprises 15 residues. The germline CDR1 and CDR2 sequences are SQVTM and ANQGSEA. V was clipped by 3 bases and J by 0 bases, with 11 bases between them. The CDR3 protein is CSVDMGRTNTGELFF. The CDR3 DNA reads TGCAGCGTTGATATGGGCAGAACGAACACCGGGGAGCTGTTTTTT.